This T cell receptor (beta chain) was obtained from a study of blood T cell repertoires in COVID-19. The table came from immunoSEQ multiplex PCR; TCRdb's copy has only in-frame clones and leaves some out. This sample has 130,000 or so clones, with 86% found just once. Per the germline V gene, CDR1 is SGHTA and CDR2 is FQGNSA. V lost 5 bases and J 0 bases, leaving 9 bases between the germline ends. The CDR3 loop spans 14 amino acids. The chain is built from TRBV7-2 and TRBJ2-3; D is ambiguous. The receptor comes from an older woman with acute or convalescent COVID-19. What was sequenced was peripheral blood. The CDR3: CASSADSSTDTQYF. For the CDR3, the DNA is TGTGCCAGCAGCGCAGACTCGAGCACAGATACGCAGTATTTT. Complete variable domain (other parts from reference TRBV7-2 and TRBJ2-3): GAGVSQSPSNKVTEKGKDVELRCDPISGHTALYWYRQSLGQGLEFLIYFQGNSAPDKSGLPSDRFSAERTGGSVSTLTIQRTQQEDSAVYLCASSADSSTDTQYFGPGTRLTVL.